These T cell receptor beta chains were read from a single sample in a study of blood T cells in healthy people across ages. TCRdb reanalysed the 5' RACE reads using MiXCR and keeps one entry per CDR3 protein. The sample contains approximately 780,000 distinct CDR3 sequences, 20% to 30% of which appear only once. These data are also associated with another study on T cells of mothers and their children.

Material: blood. These receptors originate from a boy aged 5 to 17 in good health. Both conserved end residues are part of each CDR3. Clone size is shown for a subset of rows, as once, few, many or a class of expanded clone.

clone_size	v_call	cdr3_length	cdr3_aa
.	TRBV4-1	16	CASSPQARDGGEKLFF
few	TRBV28	15	CASSFDQGRTYEQYF
few	TRBV29-1	14	CSAGTGEVNTEAFF
.	TRBV5-1	14	CASSLSRAGDEQFF
.	TRBV7-4	18	CASSLRMLLGVRWKTQYF
.	TRBV20-1	13	CSAPRAVATEAFF
.	TRBV14	14	CASSFSLRGSPLHF
many	TRBV4-1	14	CASSQVDGGETQYF
.	TRBV20-1	12	CRNTENSYEQYF
.	TRBV11-2	18	CASSSGTGSYFSGNTIYF
few	TRBV11-2	17	CASSLGVGSGISDTQYF
few	TRBV20-1	17	CSVPRLAGDLLFYEQYF
few	TRBV10-3	14	CAISGLQGRETQYF
few	TRBV9	12	CASSPPDSEQFF
.	TRBV4-1	13	CANSQNIYNEQFF
few	TRBV5-5	13	CASSFVRTDTQYF
few	TRBV28	11	CASSGSTEAFF
.	TRBV25-1	14	CASSEAVGLDEQYF
.	TRBV15	18	CATSRERSYGGAKNIQYF
.	TRBV20-1	17	CSAPGLAGGRSYNEQFF
.	TRBV6-2/TRBV6-3	14	CASSYNRGSQPQHF
once	TRBV2	13	CASSAVANTEAFF
.	TRBV28	15	CASSYGTTRTDTQYF
.	TRBV9	15	CASSVGGLANSPLHF
.	TRBV13	14	CASSLSGGAVEQYF
few	TRBV7-2	13	CASSRRPIDTQYF
.	TRBV7-8	14	CASSLQEASSEQYF
few	TRBV4-1	14	CASSLSFSGNIQHF
.	TRBV20-1	14	CSARASASRETQYF
.	TRBV29-1	9	CSEDYGYTF
.	TRBV3-1	15	CASSQDGWGGTEAFF